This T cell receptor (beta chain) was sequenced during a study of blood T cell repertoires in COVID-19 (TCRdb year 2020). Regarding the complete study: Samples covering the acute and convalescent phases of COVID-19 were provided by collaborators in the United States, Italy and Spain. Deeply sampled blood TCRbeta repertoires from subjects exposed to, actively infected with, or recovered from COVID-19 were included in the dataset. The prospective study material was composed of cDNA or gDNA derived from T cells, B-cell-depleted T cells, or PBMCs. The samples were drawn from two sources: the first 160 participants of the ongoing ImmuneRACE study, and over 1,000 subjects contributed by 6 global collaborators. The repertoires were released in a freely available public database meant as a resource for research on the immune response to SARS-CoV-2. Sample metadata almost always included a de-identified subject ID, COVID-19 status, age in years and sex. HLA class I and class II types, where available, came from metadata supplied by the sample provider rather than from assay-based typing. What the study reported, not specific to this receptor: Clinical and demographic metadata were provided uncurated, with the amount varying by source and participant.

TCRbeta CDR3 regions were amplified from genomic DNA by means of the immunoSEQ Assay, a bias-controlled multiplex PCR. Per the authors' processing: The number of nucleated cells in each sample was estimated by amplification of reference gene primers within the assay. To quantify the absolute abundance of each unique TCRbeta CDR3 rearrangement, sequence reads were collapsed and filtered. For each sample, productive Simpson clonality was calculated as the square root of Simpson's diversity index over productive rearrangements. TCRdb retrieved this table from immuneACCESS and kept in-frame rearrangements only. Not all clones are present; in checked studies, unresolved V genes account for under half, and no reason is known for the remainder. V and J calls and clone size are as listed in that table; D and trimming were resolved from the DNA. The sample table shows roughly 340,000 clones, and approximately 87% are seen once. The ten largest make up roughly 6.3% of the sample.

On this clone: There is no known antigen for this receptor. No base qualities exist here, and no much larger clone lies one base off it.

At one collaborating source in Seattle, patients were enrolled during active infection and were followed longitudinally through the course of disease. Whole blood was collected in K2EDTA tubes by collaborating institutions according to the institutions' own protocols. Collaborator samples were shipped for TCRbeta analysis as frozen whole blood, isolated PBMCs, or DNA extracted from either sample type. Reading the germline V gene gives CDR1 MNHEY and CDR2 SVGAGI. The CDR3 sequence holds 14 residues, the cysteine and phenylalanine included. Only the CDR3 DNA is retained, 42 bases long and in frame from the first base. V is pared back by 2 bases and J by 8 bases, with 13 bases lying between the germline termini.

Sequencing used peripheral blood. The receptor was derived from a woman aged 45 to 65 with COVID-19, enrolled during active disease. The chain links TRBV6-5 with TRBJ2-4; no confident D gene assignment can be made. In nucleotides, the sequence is TGTGCCAGCAGTTACGGGCAGGATAGGTACATTCAGTACTTC. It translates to CASSYGQDRYIQYF.